The text below deals with one TCR beta chain. Its binding antigen is unknown. The input lacks base qualities; no much larger clone sits a single base away. The donors were healthy, HIV-negative adults who had no recently reported acute infections or vaccinations. Every donor was a Caucasian adult residing in Nashville, Tennessee, USA. CD4+ T cells were enriched by magnetic negative selection; naive cells were then positively selected on CD45RA, and the negative fraction formed the memory subset. After blood collection by leukapheresis, PBMCs were isolated using Ficoll-Histopaque density gradient centrifugation and then cryopreserved in the vapor phase of liquid nitrogen. Purity and quantity of every magnetically sorted T cell population were checked by analytical flow cytometry. Genomic DNA was isolated from every sorted fraction and measured by UV absorbance on a Nanodrop 2000c. This entry belongs to a study of shared clonotypes between healthy human individuals (dated by TCRdb to 2018 to 2021). A note on the overall study: The cohort included a few men and a couple of women between 18 and 49 years of age. For each donor, CD4 naive and CD4 memory were each run on three plates, CD8 naive on two plates, and CD8 memory on one plate. To estimate repertoire size and how much clonotypes are shared between individuals, the study performed deep sequencing of blood TCR repertoires from five healthy adults. To increase sequencing depth and limit assay-specific biases, TCR repertoire library preparation and sequencing were carried out by different laboratories using diverse techniques. Between about 0.8 and 9 billion PBMCs per donor were obtained by leukapheresis.

Study-wide conclusions, independent of this receptor: Rarefaction of sorted-subset datasets indicated incomplete sequencing despite the large sequencing depth. Sampling was restricted to blood, and TCR repertoires in tissues likely differ from the TCR repertoires found in blood. The small number of donors limited the genetic and exposure-history diversity represented. Clonotypes shared by all four sorted-subset donors showed higher generation probabilities than non-shared clonotypes. Naive subsets generally had larger estimated clonotype richness than memory subsets. When several donors were compared, the shared fraction of clonotypes was 5% to 6.5% for naive CD4, roughly 3.4% for naive CD8, roughly 2.3% for memory CD4, and 0.4% for memory CD8. Based on pairwise subsampling, the degree of clonotype sharing among donors was expected to be affected by sequencing depth.

Using the deep immunoSEQ assay, multiplex PCR amplified TCR CDR3 regions from genomic DNA. Genomic DNA extracted from each cell subset was distributed evenly over all wells of several immunoSEQ 96-well plates, and each plate served as one replicate. For sorted subsets, roughly 200 ng of genomic DNA, equivalent to some 30,000 T cell genomes, went into each replicate PCR. The purified libraries were quantified using a Qubit 3.0 fluorometer, sized with a Bioanalyzer 2100, and then quantified again using the KAPA Library Quantification kit. Each immunoSEQ 96-well plate was sequenced on its own single-read 150-cycle Illumina NextSeq 550 flow cell. The published analysis was carried out like this. Because the immunoSEQ output held only junctional sequences and lacked quality scores, the filtering could not match the filtering applied to full-length reads. To assign V/J genes and CDR3, sequences were annotated using PyIR, a Python wrapper for IgBLAST v1.9, with IMGT germline references. Reads were filtered out if the reads had weak V/J assignments (E-value above 1e-6), no CDR3, stop codons, out-of-frame junctions, or ambiguous translated residues. V3J clonotypes were defined as sequences sharing the same inferred V gene, J gene, and CDR3 amino acid sequence. To compute the percentage overlap between repertoires, the number of shared unique clonotypes was divided by the size of the smaller repertoire. Three approaches were used to assess repertoire richness: RTK rarefaction, the Chao1 estimator, and Recon v2.1 estimates of unobserved clonotypes. Generation probabilities were computed with OLGA for all TCRbeta clonotypes obtained by the gDNA method from several donors. The clones in this table, taken by TCRdb from immuneACCESS, are in-frame only. Not every clone is retained; where verified, under half of the shortfall comes from an unresolved V gene, and the cause of the rest is unknown. The D gene and trimming were derived from the DNA, and the V and J assignments and clone size from that table. The sample profile shows over 1.5 million clones; under 99% of them were found once. The biggest ten clones account for 0.4% to 0.45% of the sample.

The material sequenced was naive CD4+ T cells sorted from blood. The label giving this sample's cell subset or site can be read as: CD45RA+ positively selected. The TCR originated in a man under 40 in good health.

The CDR3: CASSQGEGLSSYEQYF. Here is the DNA: TGCGCCAGCAGCCAAGGTGAGGGTCTCAGCTCCTACGAGCAGTACTTC. The sequence is built from TRBV4-1 and TRBJ2-7; the D region possibly corresponds to TRBD2 (5 bases align). Taken from cysteine to phenylalanine, the CDR3 has 16 residues. CDR3 DNA only is kept here, 48 bases in frame from base 1. V lost 1 base and J lost 0 bases; the stretch between them is 13 bases long. According to the germline V gene, CDR1 reads MGHRA and CDR2 reads YSYEKL.